This T cell receptor (beta chain) was captured by sequencing in a study of CD8+CD57+ T cells in acquired aplastic anemia. Genomic DNA templated the TCR beta VDJ and CDR3 profiling. TCRdb used MiXCR to reprocess the reads, holding one entry per CDR3 protein. The sample carries 150,000 or so distinct CDR3 sequences, around 60% recorded once. This receptor was identified in a human donor in good health. The specimen was sorted CD4+, CD8+, or CD8+CD57+ T cells (not recorded which) from PBMCs.

Here the CDR3 reads CASSDIISSSPYEQYF. CDR3 coding DNA: TGTGCCAGCAGCGACATCATCTCTAGCTCCCCCTACGAGCAGTACTTC. This chain connects TRBV9 to TRBJ2-7; the D gene is possibly TRBD2 (5 bases). Trimming removed 3 bases at V and 2 bases at J, with 18 bases between. The CDR3 sequence is 16 residues long. Germline CDR1 reads SGDLS; CDR2 reads YYNGEE.